This is a list of T cell receptor beta chains from one sample in a study of T cells after yellow fever vaccination. TCRdb redid the calling of the 5' RACE reads with MiXCR, one entry per CDR3 protein. The sample contains 300,000 or so distinct CDR3 sequences, roughly 8.6% of which appear only once. The sequencing used PBMCs, collected approximately 40 days after the first yellow fever vaccination. The source is a young man who received the YFV17D yellow fever vaccine. Each CDR3 is given with its conserved first and last residue. D genes are given only for firm matches. Rows give clone size only sometimes, using once, few, many, or a class for an expanded clone.

>-|TRBV7-6|TRBJ1-3|few
CASSSEIAGNTIYF
TGTGCCAGCAGCTCCGAAATCGCCGGAAACACCATATATTTT
>-|TRBV5-1|TRBJ1-3|few
CASSLIPGAGNTIYF
TGCGCCAGCAGCTTGATTCCGGGGGCAGGAAACACCATATATTTT
>-|TRBV5-1|TRBJ2-2|few
CASSFFPRLNTGELFF
TGCGCCAGCAGCTTTTTTCCACGACTGAACACCGGGGAGCTGTTTTTT
>TRBD2|TRBV14|TRBJ2-2|-
CASSQLSGGTLSDTGELFF
TGTGCCAGCAGCCAACTTAGCGGGGGGACCTTGTCTGACACCGGGGAGCTGTTTTTT
>TRBD1|TRBV20-1|TRBJ2-5|few
CSPARDSWYQETQYF
TGCAGTCCAGCCCGGGACAGTTGGTACCAAGAGACCCAGTACTTC
>-|TRBV12-3/TRBV12-4|TRBJ1-2|few
CASSPGNLYGYTF
TGTGCCAGCAGTCCTGGGAACCTCTATGGCTACACCTTC
>TRBD1|TRBV3-1|TRBJ1-2|-
CASPSTGNYGYTF
TGTGCCAGCCCTTCGACAGGGAACTATGGCTACACCTTC
>TRBD1|TRBV5-1|TRBJ2-7|many
CASRQQGLGEQYF
TGCGCCAGCAGACAACAGGGGCTGGGCGAGCAGTACTTC
>TRBD1|TRBV4-1|TRBJ1-2|few
CASSREPGGHYGYTF
TGCGCCAGCAGCCGCGAACCAGGGGGACACTATGGCTACACCTTC
>-|TRBV5-1|TRBJ2-3|many
CASRENRNTDTQYF
TGCGCCAGCAGGGAGAACAGGAACACAGATACGCAGTATTTT
>TRBD1|TRBV11-2|TRBJ2-5|few
CASSSQWGSGGLGETQYF
TGTGCCAGCAGCTCACAATGGGGGTCAGGGGGATTAGGGGAGACCCAGTACTTC
>-|TRBV7-2|TRBJ1-5|-
CASSTDDEPNQPQHF
TGTGCCAGCAGCACCGACGATGAACCCAATCAGCCCCAGCATTTT
>-|TRBV6-1|TRBJ1-6|few
CASSPGGFGSPLHF
TGTGCCAGCAGCCCTGGTGGCTTCGGCTCACCCCTCCACTTT
>-|TRBV7-9|TRBJ1-6|-
CASSLNQGGYSPLHF
TGTGCCAGCAGCTTAAACCAGGGTGGTTATTCACCCCTCCACTTT
>TRBD1|TRBV6-5|TRBJ1-4|many
CASSYLGTGVEKLFF
TGTGCCAGCAGTTACCTAGGGACAGGGGTTGAAAAACTGTTTTTT
>TRBD2|TRBV18|TRBJ2-1|few
CASSPGEGRGTNNEQFF
TGTGCCAGCTCACCAGGGGAGGGGCGGGGCACGAACAATGAGCAGTTCTTC
>-|TRBV7-6|TRBJ2-3|-
CATSGDSNTDTQYF
TGTGCCACCTCCGGGGACTCCAACACAGATACGCAGTATTTT
>-|TRBV20-1|TRBJ1-4|few
CSAKALSEKLFF
TGCAGTGCTAAGGCCCTGTCGGAAAAACTGTTTTTT
>TRBD1|TRBV11-2|TRBJ2-6|few
CASSLVIGTGGKAGANVLTF
TGTGCCAGCAGCTTAGTAATTGGGACAGGGGGAAAGGCTGGGGCCAACGTCCTGACTTTC
>-|TRBV5-4|TRBJ2-6|-
CASSLADAGSSGANVLTF
TGTGCCAGCAGCTTGGCCGACGCGGGTAGCTCTGGGGCCAACGTCCTGACTTTC
>TRBD1|TRBV7-2|TRBJ2-3|many
CASSYTGGVDTQYF
TGTGCCAGCAGTTACACAGGGGGCGTAGATACGCAGTATTTT
>-|TRBV5-1|TRBJ1-4|-
CASSFGGLATNEKLFF
TGCGCCAGCAGCTTTGGGGGGCTGGCGACTAATGAAAAACTGTTTTTT
>TRBD2|TRBV27|TRBJ2-5|-
CASSPISGGSQETQYF
TGTGCCAGCAGCCCAATTAGCGGGGGGAGCCAAGAGACCCAGTACTTC
>-|TRBV5-1|TRBJ2-3|many
CASSLLESGQGDTQYF
TGCGCCAGCAGCTTGCTGGAATCTGGGCAGGGAGATACGCAGTATTTT
>-|TRBV3-1|TRBJ1-6|few
CASSPNPGNSPLHF
TGTGCCAGCAGCCCGAACCCGGGCAATTCACCCCTCCACTTT
>-|TRBV24-1|TRBJ2-6|-
CATSDSTGWDVLTF
TGTGCCACCAGTGATTCTACAGGGTGGGACGTCCTGACTTTC
>-|TRBV7-2|TRBJ1-6|-
CASSVWGVKNSPLHF
TGTGCCAGCAGCGTCTGGGGGGTTAAGAATTCACCCCTCCACTTT
>TRBD1|TRBV10-3|TRBJ2-7|-
CAISGRQGDEQYF
TGTGCCATCAGTGGGAGGCAGGGGGACGAGCAGTACTTC
>TRBD2|TRBV20-1|TRBJ2-3|-
CSAREAGGDTQYF
TGCAGTGCTAGAGAAGCGGGGGGTGATACGCAGTATTTT
>TRBD1|TRBV20-1|TRBJ2-2|-
CSARLGQGGYTGELFF
TGCAGTGCTAGATTGGGACAGGGGGGATACACCGGGGAGCTGTTTTTT
>-|TRBV9|TRBJ1-5|few
CASSVATNQPQHF
TGTGCCAGCAGCGTAGCTACGAATCAGCCCCAGCATTTT
>TRBD1|TRBV14|TRBJ2-7|-
CASRRQGSNYEQYF
TGTGCCAGCAGACGACAGGGAAGTAACTACGAGCAGTACTTC
>TRBD1|TRBV27|TRBJ1-2|-
CASSLLGTEYGYTF
TGTGCCAGCAGTTTGCTGGGGACAGAATATGGCTACACCTTC
>TRBD1|TRBV27|TRBJ2-5|few
CASSSETGAQETQYF
TGTGCCAGCAGTTCCGAGACAGGGGCGCAAGAGACCCAGTACTTC
>-|TRBV20-1|TRBJ1-2|once
CSASGATADYGYTF
TGCAGTGCTAGCGGTGCAACGGCGGATTATGGCTACACCTTC
>TRBD2|TRBV5-8|TRBJ2-3|many
CASSSSGGPERTDTQYF
TGTGCCAGCAGCTCCTCGGGAGGGCCCGAACGCACAGATACGCAGTATTTT
>TRBD2|TRBV7-8|TRBJ2-1|-
CASSLYRLAGGPSYNEQFF
TGTGCCAGCAGCTTATATAGACTAGCGGGGGGGCCTTCCTACAATGAGCAGTTCTTC
>-|TRBV10-3|TRBJ2-2|few
CAISTRPFGELFF
TGTGCCATCAGTACTCGGCCCTTTGGGGAGCTGTTTTTT
>TRBD1|TRBV7-2|TRBJ2-6|-
CASSFSGQSSGANILTF
TGTGCCAGCAGCTTCTCGGGACAGAGCTCTGGGGCCAACATCCTGACTTTC
>-|TRBV5-6|TRBJ2-1|-
CASSLVQNTYNEQFF
TGTGCCAGCAGCTTGGTTCAGAACACCTACAATGAGCAGTTCTTC
>TRBD1|TRBV12-3/TRBV12-4|TRBJ2-7|-
CASSRPRQGNYEQYF
TGTGCCAGCAGCCGCCCGAGACAGGGAAACTACGAGCAGTACTTC
>-|TRBV5-1|TRBJ2-3|few
CASSPTGAPDTQYF
TGCGCCAGCAGCCCAACCGGGGCCCCCGATACGCAGTATTTT
>-|TRBV5-1|TRBJ2-5|many
CASSLARSGPQETQYF
TGCGCCAGCAGCTTGGCCAGGAGCGGGCCCCAAGAGACCCAGTACTTC
>TRBD2|TRBV7-9|TRBJ2-7|many
CASSLQTSGGYEQYF
TGTGCCAGCAGCTTACAGACTAGCGGGGGATACGAGCAGTACTTC